This TCR beta chain was captured by sequencing in a study of OX40 agonist ivuxolimab in advanced cancers. At the level of the study: Enrollees could have had prior anti-PD-1, anti-PD-L1 or anti-CTLA-4 therapy, which about 42% had received.

V was clipped by 1 base and J by 8 bases; unmatched bases: 3. This CDR3 has 15 residues. Germline CDR1 and CDR2: SGHTA and FQGNSA. Study-wide findings and caveats: On average, CD8+ T cells showed a greater number of expanded clones than CD4+.

In this sample, this clone turned up once. Its antigen remains unknown. Assay: immunoSEQ multiplex PCR; the TCRdb copy retains only in-frame clones and omits some. The sample records around 70,000 clones, about 82% being singletons. The source is an adult with an advanced solid tumor such as melanoma, head and neck, liver or kidney cancer. The material was CD4+ or CD8+ T cells sorted from blood, obtained in a trial of the OX40 agonist ivuxolimab. This chain joins TRBV7-2 and TRBJ2-1, with 12 bases fitting TRBD2. The CDR3 reads CASSLGTSGIYEQFF. The CDR3 bases are TGTGCCAGCAGCTTAGGGACTAGCGGGATTTATGAGCAGTTCTTC. The whole variable domain, remainder taken from reference TRBV7-2 and TRBJ2-1, is GAGVSQSPSNKVTEKGKDVELRCDPISGHTALYWYRQSLGQGLEFLIYFQGNSAPDKSGLPSDRFSAERTGGSVSTLTIQRTQQEDSAVYLCASSLGTSGIYEQFFGPGTRLTVL.